A selection of T cell receptor beta chains follows, all from one sample in a study of beta chain features in type 1 diabetes. Here immunoSEQ multiplex PCR was the method, and the copy in TCRdb shows in-frame clones only, minus some. The repertoire consists of some 660,000 clones, with roughly an eighth occurring once and the leading ten covering approximately 0.042%. Sequenced: naive CD4+ T cells from blood. These receptor sequences come from a man younger than 35 with type 1 diabetes. Both conserved end residues are part of each CDR3. Fields, in order: J gene, V gene, D gene, clone size, CDR3 protein, CDR3 DNA. A D gene is named only where the DNA matches it firmly. A clone size is listed for some rows: how often the clone was seen (once, few, many), or a class if it is expanded.

j_gene: TRBJ1-4
v_gene: TRBV15
d_gene: .
abundance: .
CDR3aa: CATSREGNEKLFF
CDR3nt: TGTGCCACCAGCAGAGAGGGTAATGAAAAACTGTTTTTT

j_gene: TRBJ2-5
v_gene: TRBV5-1
d_gene: .
abundance: .
CDR3aa: CASSLATEETQYF
CDR3nt: TGCGCCAGCAGCTTGGCGACAGAAGAGACCCAGTACTTC

j_gene: TRBJ1-4
v_gene: TRBV4-2
d_gene: .
abundance: .
CDR3aa: CASSRKGGDEKLFF
CDR3nt: TGTGCCAGCAGCCGAAAGGGGGGGGATGAAAAACTGTTTTTT

j_gene: TRBJ2-2
v_gene: TRBV7-2
d_gene: TRBD2
abundance: .
CDR3aa: CASSLDQRENGELFF
CDR3nt: TGTGCCAGCAGCTTAGACCAGCGGGAGAATGGGGAGCTGTTTTTT

j_gene: TRBJ2-4
v_gene: TRBV28
d_gene: .
abundance: many
CDR3aa: CASRTQSGAKNIQYF
CDR3nt: TGTGCCAGCAGGACACAGTCCGGGGCCAAAAACATTCAGTACTTC

j_gene: TRBJ2-3
v_gene: TRBV6-5
d_gene: .
abundance: .
CDR3aa: CASSIPPDTQYF
CDR3nt: TGTGCCAGCAGTATCCCCCCGGATACGCAGTATTTT

j_gene: TRBJ2-7
v_gene: TRBV30
d_gene: TRBD2
abundance: .
CDR3aa: CAWSGGWLAGATPHHEQYF
CDR3nt: TGTGCCTGGAGTGGGGGATGGCTAGCGGGAGCTACCCCCCATCACGAGCAGTACTTC

j_gene: TRBJ2-1
v_gene: TRBV9
d_gene: TRBD2
abundance: few
CDR3aa: CASSVATGGGYNEQFF
CDR3nt: TGTGCCAGCAGCGTAGCTACGGGAGGAGGGTACAATGAGCAGTTCTTC

j_gene: TRBJ2-3
v_gene: TRBV7-2
d_gene: TRBD2
abundance: .
CDR3aa: CASSFELAVQYTQYF
CDR3nt: TGTGCCAGCAGCTTCGAGCTAGCGGTTCAGTATACGCAGTATTTT

j_gene: TRBJ2-1
v_gene: TRBV7-2
d_gene: .
abundance: .
CDR3aa: CASSPSWGRRNNEQFF
CDR3nt: TGTGCCAGCAGCCCGAGTTGGGGACGGCGGAACAATGAGCAGTTCTTC

j_gene: TRBJ2-2
v_gene: TRBV7-6
d_gene: TRBD1
abundance: few
CDR3aa: CASSPLGTGTGELFF
CDR3nt: TGTGCCAGCAGCCCCCTAGGGACAGGGACCGGGGAGCTGTTTTTT

j_gene: TRBJ1-1
v_gene: TRBV6-6
d_gene: .
abundance: .
CDR3aa: CASSYSRTLNTEAFF
CDR3nt: TGTGCCAGCAGTTACTCCAGGACCCTGAACACTGAAGCTTTCTTT

j_gene: TRBJ2-1
v_gene: TRBV5-1
d_gene: TRBD2
abundance: .
CDR3aa: CASSYSGTSNEQFF
CDR3nt: TGCGCCAGCAGCTACTCCGGGACTAGCAATGAGCAGTTCTTC

j_gene: TRBJ2-6
v_gene: TRBV5-1
d_gene: TRBD1
abundance: .
CDR3aa: CASSPTRDRSSGANVLTF
CDR3nt: TGCGCCAGCAGCCCAACCCGGGACAGGAGCTCTGGGGCCAACGTCCTGACTTTC

j_gene: TRBJ2-7
v_gene: TRBV14
d_gene: TRBD1
abundance: .
CDR3aa: CASSPGQGLSYEQYF
CDR3nt: TGTGCCAGCAGCCCCGGACAGGGTCTCTCCTACGAGCAGTACTTC

j_gene: TRBJ2-5
v_gene: TRBV18
d_gene: .
abundance: .
CDR3aa: CASSREETQYF
CDR3nt: TGTGCCAGCTCACGAGAAGAGACCCAGTACTTC

j_gene: TRBJ2-1
v_gene: TRBV18
d_gene: TRBD1
abundance: .
CDR3aa: CASSPPLGQRFSNEQFF
CDR3nt: TGTGCCAGCTCACCACCGTTGGGACAGCGCTTTAGCAATGAGCAGTTCTTC

j_gene: TRBJ2-3
v_gene: TRBV27
d_gene: .
abundance: .
CDR3aa: CASIPRGVTDTQYF
CDR3nt: TGTGCCAGCATCCCCCGGGGAGTAACAGATACGCAGTATTTT

j_gene: TRBJ1-2
v_gene: TRBV28
d_gene: .
abundance: few
CDR3aa: CASSPPGTSNYGYTF
CDR3nt: TGTGCCAGCAGCCCACCGGGGACATCAAACTATGGCTACACCTTC

j_gene: TRBJ1-2
v_gene: TRBV27
d_gene: TRBD1
abundance: .
CDR3aa: CASSPTGQGAGYGYTF
CDR3nt: TGTGCCAGCAGTCCCACCGGACAGGGGGCAGGATATGGCTACACCTTC

j_gene: TRBJ1-5
v_gene: TRBV28
d_gene: .
abundance: few
CDR3aa: CASSTLHLPGNQPQHF
CDR3nt: TGTGCCAGCAGCACCTTACATCTCCCCGGCAATCAGCCCCAGCATTTT

j_gene: TRBJ2-5
v_gene: TRBV20-1
d_gene: .
abundance: .
CDR3aa: CSARAQETQYF
CDR3nt: TGCAGTGCTAGGGCCCAAGAGACCCAGTACTTC

j_gene: TRBJ2-5
v_gene: TRBV5-8
d_gene: TRBD2
abundance: .
CDR3aa: CASSFSGGAASETQYF
CDR3nt: TGTGCCAGCAGCTTTAGCGGGGGAGCCGCGTCGGAGACCCAGTACTTC

j_gene: TRBJ2-7
v_gene: TRBV18
d_gene: .
abundance: .
CDR3aa: CASSPSSYEQYF
CDR3nt: TGTGCCAGCTCACCTTCCTCCTACGAGCAGTACTTC

j_gene: TRBJ2-2
v_gene: TRBV4-2
d_gene: .
abundance: few
CDR3aa: CASSQGHSVGELFF
CDR3nt: TGTGCCAGCAGCCAGGGGCATTCCGTCGGGGAGCTGTTTTTT

j_gene: TRBJ2-7
v_gene: TRBV15
d_gene: .
abundance: .
CDR3aa: CATSRDKRDSYEQYF
CDR3nt: TGTGCCACCAGCAGAGATAAGAGGGATTCCTACGAGCAGTACTTC

j_gene: TRBJ1-3
v_gene: TRBV30
d_gene: TRBD1
abundance: few
CDR3aa: CAWSRQGSGNTIYF
CDR3nt: TGTGCCTGGAGTCGACAGGGTTCTGGAAACACCATATATTTT

j_gene: TRBJ2-7
v_gene: TRBV15
d_gene: .
abundance: few
CDR3aa: CATSRGSGRSYEQYF
CDR3nt: TGTGCCACCAGCAGAGGGTCGGGGCGGTCCTACGAGCAGTACTTC

j_gene: TRBJ2-7
v_gene: TRBV19
d_gene: .
abundance: .
CDR3aa: CASSIYEQYF
CDR3nt: TGTGCCAGTAGTATCTACGAGCAGTACTTC

j_gene: TRBJ2-7
v_gene: TRBV18
d_gene: TRBD1
abundance: few
CDR3aa: CASSPPGDSYEQYF
CDR3nt: TGTGCCAGCTCCCCACCCGGGGACAGCTACGAGCAGTACTTC

j_gene: TRBJ2-3
v_gene: TRBV7-2
d_gene: .
abundance: .
CDR3aa: CASSLEAALSTDTQYF
CDR3nt: TGTGCCAGCAGCTTAGAAGCGGCGCTATCCACAGATACGCAGTATTTT

j_gene: TRBJ2-4
v_gene: TRBV7-2
d_gene: .
abundance: .
CDR3aa: CASSLDTKNIQYF
CDR3nt: TGTGCCAGCAGCTTAGATACCAAAAACATTCAGTACTTC

j_gene: TRBJ2-1
v_gene: TRBV6-4
d_gene: .
abundance: .
CDR3aa: CASSEGNEQFF
CDR3nt: TGTGCCAGCAGTGAGGGGAATGAGCAGTTCTTC

j_gene: TRBJ2-1
v_gene: TRBV9
d_gene: TRBD2
abundance: few
CDR3aa: CASSPRGTSGYNEQFF
CDR3nt: TGTGCCAGCAGCCCGAGGGGGACTAGCGGATACAATGAGCAGTTCTTC

j_gene: TRBJ2-5
v_gene: TRBV5-1
d_gene: .
abundance: .
CDR3aa: CASSAGGRTEETQYF
CDR3nt: TGCGCCAGCAGCGCGGGTGGGAGGACAGAAGAGACCCAGTACTTC

j_gene: TRBJ2-5
v_gene: TRBV19
d_gene: .
abundance: .
CDR3aa: CASTSRRTNTGETQYF
CDR3nt: TGTGCCAGTACCTCAAGACGGACCAACACTGGGGAGACCCAGTACTTC

j_gene: TRBJ1-1
v_gene: TRBV7-9
d_gene: .
abundance: few
CDR3aa: CAIKGGNTEAFF
CDR3nt: TGTGCCATTAAGGGAGGGAACACTGAAGCTTTCTTT

j_gene: TRBJ2-7
v_gene: TRBV30
d_gene: TRBD2
abundance: few
CDR3aa: CAWSAGLADSYEQYF
CDR3nt: TGTGCCTGGAGTGCGGGACTAGCGGACTCCTACGAGCAGTACTTC

j_gene: TRBJ1-4
v_gene: TRBV4-3
d_gene: .
abundance: .
CDR3aa: CASSPAGLGEKLFF
CDR3nt: TGCGCCAGCAGCCCTGCAGGGTTAGGTGAAAAACTGTTTTTT

j_gene: TRBJ2-7
v_gene: TRBV7-2
d_gene: .
abundance: .
CDR3aa: CASSKSARTTGEQYF
CDR3nt: TGTGCCAGCAGCAAGTCGGCGAGGACGACTGGCGAGCAGTACTTC

j_gene: TRBJ2-2
v_gene: TRBV6-5
d_gene: .
abundance: .
CDR3aa: CASSLRQPNTGELFF
CDR3nt: TGTGCCAGCAGTTTGCGGCAGCCTAACACCGGGGAGCTGTTTTTT

j_gene: TRBJ2-1
v_gene: TRBV2
d_gene: TRBD2
abundance: .
CDR3aa: CASSAGDSGSAMDNEQFF
CDR3nt: TGTGCCAGCAGTGCGGGGGATAGCGGGAGTGCTATGGACAATGAGCAGTTCTTC

j_gene: TRBJ2-1
v_gene: TRBV30
d_gene: .
abundance: .
CDR3aa: CAWKRAVGEQFF
CDR3nt: TGTGCCTGGAAGAGGGCAGTTGGTGAGCAGTTCTTC

j_gene: TRBJ1-1
v_gene: TRBV20-1
d_gene: .
abundance: .
CDR3aa: CSASRLTEAFF
CDR3nt: TGCAGTGCTAGCCGATTGACTGAAGCTTTCTTT